The entry below gives a single TCR beta chain sequence along with its context. This sample is drawn from a study of blood T cell repertoires in COVID-19. Study at large: Material from acute and convalescent COVID-19 was sourced from the United States, Italy and Spain. The cDNA or gDNA used as material had been derived from T cells, B-cell-depleted T cells, or PBMCs.

This CDR3 is built from 15 residues. The V and J ends lost 3 bases and 0 bases respectively, with 6 bases between them. Germline V gene sequence: CDR1 SGHTA, CDR2 FQGNSA. In the source study's methods: Amplified reference gene primers provided the basis for estimating nucleated cell counts. Profiling relied on immunoSEQ multiplex PCR, and the TCRdb table lists in-frame clones only, not all of them. V and J calls plus clone size are reproduced from that table; the DNA served to infer D and trimming. The table lists about 53,000 clones, about 80% of them singletons. This TCR was recovered from a human donor in a cohort sampled during active COVID-19. The sample taken for sequencing was peripheral blood. V gene TRBV7-2 combines with J gene TRBJ2-6; the D is unclear. CDR3 amino acids: CASSFFSSGANVLTF. The CDR3 DNA follows: TGTGCCAGCAGCTTTTTCAGCTCTGGGGCCAACGTCCTGACTTTC.